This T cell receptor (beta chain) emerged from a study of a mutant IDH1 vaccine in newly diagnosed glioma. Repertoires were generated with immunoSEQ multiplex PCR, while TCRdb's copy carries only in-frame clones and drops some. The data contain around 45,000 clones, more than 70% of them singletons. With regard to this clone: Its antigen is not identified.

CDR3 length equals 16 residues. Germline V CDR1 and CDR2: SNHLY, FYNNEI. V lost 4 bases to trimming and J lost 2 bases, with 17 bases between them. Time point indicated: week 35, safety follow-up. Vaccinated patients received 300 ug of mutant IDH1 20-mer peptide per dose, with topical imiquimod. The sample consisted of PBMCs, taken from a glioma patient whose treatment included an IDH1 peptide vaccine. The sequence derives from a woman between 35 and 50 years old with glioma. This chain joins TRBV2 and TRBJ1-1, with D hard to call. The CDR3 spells CASSGLGGLINTEAFF. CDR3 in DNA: TGTGCCAGCAGTGGGCTCGGAGGGTTAATAAACACTGAAGCTTTCTTT.